This T cell receptor beta chain was sequenced for a study of tumor-infiltrating lymphocytes in oesophageal squamous cell carcinoma (dated by TCRdb to about 2016). The germline V gene supplies CDR1 MNHEY and CDR2 SVGAGI. The CDR3 numbers 14 residues from cysteine through phenylalanine. The read is trimmed to its CDR3 DNA, 42 bases read in frame from base 1. For this chain, trimming is 6 bases at the V end and 9 bases at the J end, and the number of junction bases without a gene match is 12. A remark on this clonotype: It lacks a known antigen. No much larger clonotype is one base removed from it; base qualities were not supplied.

The protocol used for the library was PCR. Sequencing relied on an Illumina HiSeq 2000. TCRdb applied fastp at Q25 and MiXCR to the public reads, then kept only in-frame beta chains. Each record represents a unique CDR3 protein, reported with the most common genes and DNA among its rows. The sample yields 10,000 or so distinct CDR3 sequences; roughly 63% were counted once. Approximately 26% of the sample lies in the top ten. The origin of this receptor is a female donor with esophageal squamous cell carcinoma. The V gene is TRBV6-5 and the J gene is TRBJ2-7; TRBD2 agrees with 9 junctional bases. Sequencing used esophageal tumor tissue. CDR3 reads: CASSGSGRLDTQYF. DNA sequence: TGTGCCAGCAGCGGTAGCGGGAGATTAGATACGCAGTACTTC.